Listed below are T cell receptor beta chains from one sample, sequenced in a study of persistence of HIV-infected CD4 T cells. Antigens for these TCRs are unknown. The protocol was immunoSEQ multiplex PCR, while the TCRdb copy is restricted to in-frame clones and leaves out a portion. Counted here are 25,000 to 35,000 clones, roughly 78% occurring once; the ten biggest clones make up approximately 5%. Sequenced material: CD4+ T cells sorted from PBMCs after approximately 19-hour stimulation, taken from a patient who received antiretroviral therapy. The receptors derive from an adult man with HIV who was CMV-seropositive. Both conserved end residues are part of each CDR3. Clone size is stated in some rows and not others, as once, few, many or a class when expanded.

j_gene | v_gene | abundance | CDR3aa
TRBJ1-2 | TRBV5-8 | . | CASSLSIVSGGYTF
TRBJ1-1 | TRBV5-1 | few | CASSPAPGPNTEAFF
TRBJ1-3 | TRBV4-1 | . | CASSQADGSGNTIYF
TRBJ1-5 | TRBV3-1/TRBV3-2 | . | CASSQGQGSNQPQHF
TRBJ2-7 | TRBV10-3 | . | CAISDLGQGAHSYEQYF
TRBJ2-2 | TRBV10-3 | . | CAISGPPPPAGELFF
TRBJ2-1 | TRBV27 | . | CASSFYRGEQFF
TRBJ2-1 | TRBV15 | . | CATSRTGTEAYNEQFF
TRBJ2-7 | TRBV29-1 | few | CSVDGQGNEQYF
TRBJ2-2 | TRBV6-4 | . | CASSPLGSNTGELFF
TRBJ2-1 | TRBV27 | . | CASSPSGLTEQFF
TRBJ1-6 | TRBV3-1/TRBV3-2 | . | CASSPPGAGDSPLHF
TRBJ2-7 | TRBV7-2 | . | CASSLAYRSYEQYF
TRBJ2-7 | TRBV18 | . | CASSPRDWNYEQYF
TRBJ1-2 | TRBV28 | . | CASRGQGNYGYTF
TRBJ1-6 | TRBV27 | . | CASRVEGYGSPLHF
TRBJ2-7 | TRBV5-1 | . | CASSLAPGQGDYEQYF
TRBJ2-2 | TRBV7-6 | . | CASTPAVGSTGELFF
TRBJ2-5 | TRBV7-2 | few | CASSFWTVGETQYF
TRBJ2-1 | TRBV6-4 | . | CASSERSQPYNEQFF
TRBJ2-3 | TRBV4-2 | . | CASSQVSGGARRTDTQYF
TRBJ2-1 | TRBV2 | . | CASSGHRGNEQFF
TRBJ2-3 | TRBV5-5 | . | CASSRVSSTDTQYF
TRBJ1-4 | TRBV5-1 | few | CASSLNRQGNEKLFF
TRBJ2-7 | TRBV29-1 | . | CSVVVAGGNYEQYF
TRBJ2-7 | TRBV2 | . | CASRAGTQGTYEQYF